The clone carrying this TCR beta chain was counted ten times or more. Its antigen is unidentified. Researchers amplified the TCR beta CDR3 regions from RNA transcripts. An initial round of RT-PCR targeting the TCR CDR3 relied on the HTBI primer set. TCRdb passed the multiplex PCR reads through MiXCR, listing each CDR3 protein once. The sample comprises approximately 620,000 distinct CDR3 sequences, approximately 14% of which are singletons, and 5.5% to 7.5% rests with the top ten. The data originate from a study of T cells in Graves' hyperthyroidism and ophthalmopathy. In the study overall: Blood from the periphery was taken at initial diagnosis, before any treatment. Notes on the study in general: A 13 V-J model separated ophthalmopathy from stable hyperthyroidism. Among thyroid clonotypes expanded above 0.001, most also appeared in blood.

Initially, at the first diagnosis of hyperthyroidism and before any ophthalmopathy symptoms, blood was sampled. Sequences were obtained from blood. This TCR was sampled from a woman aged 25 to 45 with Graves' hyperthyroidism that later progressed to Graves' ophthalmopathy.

CDR3 DNA sequence: TGTGCCAGCAGCTTAGCGGGAGTTGAGCAGTTCTTC. Its translation is CASSLAGVEQFF. The J gene is TRBJ2-1, the V gene TRBV7-2; possibly TRBD2 for D (5 bases). This CDR3 comprises 12 residues. Trimming removed 0 bases from V and 9 bases from J, with 6 bases in between. The V gene's germline CDR1 is SGHTA and CDR2 FQGNSA.